Following are 24 T cell receptor beta chains from one sample sequenced in a study of OX40 agonist ivuxolimab in advanced cancers. Clones were sequenced by immunoSEQ multiplex PCR, and TCRdb holds only the in-frame ones, with some missing. The table includes around 29,000 clones, under 90% detected once. The starting material was CD4+ or CD8+ T cells sorted from blood, obtained in a trial of the OX40 agonist ivuxolimab. The receptors derive from an adult with an advanced solid tumor such as melanoma, head and neck, liver or kidney cancer.

The chain links TRBV27 to TRBJ2-1, with TRBD1 matching 7 bases. Germline CDR1 MNHEY, CDR2 SMNVEV (reference sequence). V was clipped by 7 bases and J by 3 bases; unmatched bases: 24. The CDR3 sequence is 20 residues long. CDR3 amino acids: CASNHRQGWIAKSGYNEQFF. The CDR3 coding sequence is TGTGCCAGCAACCACCGACAGGGTTGGATAGCCAAGAGCGGCTACAATGAGCAGTTCTTC.

This rearrangement joins TRBV5-6 to TRBJ2-7, with TRBD1 as a possible D gene (5 bases). V lost 0 bases and J lost 2, with 9 bases in between. This CDR3 region has 14 residues. CDR1 and CDR2 (germline): SGHDT, YYEEEE. The DNA for the CDR3 is TGTGCCAGCAGCTTGGTCCGACAGCCCTACGAGCAGTACTTC. It yields the protein CASSLVRQPYEQYF.

The rearrangement joins TRBV30 to TRBJ2-5; D call uncertain. From germline, CDR1 is GTSNPN and CDR2 SVGIG (reference sequence). Deletions cut 1 base from V and 7 bases from J, with 22 bases between. The CDR3 loop spans 16 amino acids. The CDR3 DNA reads TGTGCCTGGAGTGGGCTCGGGCCAAAATCATTTGGGACCCAGTACTTC. Translated: CAWSGLGPKSFGTQYF.

The chain has TRBV7-9 and TRBJ2-5; D is possibly TRBD1 (6 bases). The CDR3 contains 16 residues. V was pared by 4 bases and J by 2 bases, with 17 bases between. Germline values: CDR1 SEHNR, CDR2 FQNEAQ (reference sequence). For the CDR3, the DNA is TGTGCCAGCAGCTCCTGGGCAGGGACACCTCAAGAGACCCAGTACTTC. It yields the protein CASSSWAGTPQETQYF.

This rearrangement joins TRBV5-1 to TRBJ2-7; D may be TRBD1 or TRBD2 (5 bases each). The V end lost 2 bases, the J end lost 3 bases, and 9 bases lay between the germline ends. Germline loops: CDR1 SGHRS, CDR2 YFSETQ. The CDR3 has 13 residues. CDR3 in amino acids: CASSFPGGYEQYF. The CDR3 DNA is TGCGCCAGCAGCTTTCCTGGGGGCTACGAGCAGTACTTC.

The chain recombines TRBV2 with TRBJ2-1, with 7 bases identical to TRBD1. The V gene end was trimmed by 2 bases and the J gene end by 2 bases; junction bases not matched to a gene: 9. The length of the CDR3 is 17 residues. From germline, CDR1 is SNHLY and CDR2 FYNNEI. The CDR3 nucleotides are TGTGCCAGCAGTGAATTAGGGGGCCGGAGAGCCTACAATGAGCAGTTCTTC. The encoded protein is CASSELGGRRAYNEQFF.

This sequence joins TRBV6-5 and TRBJ1-6, with D perhaps matching TRBD1 (5 bases). CDR1 and CDR2 from the germline V gene are MNHEY and SVGAGI. Between the trimmed V and J ends, which lost 0 bases and 9 bases, there was a span of 15 bases. This CDR3 contains 16 residues. CDR3 loop: CASSYSLQGRSSPLHF. As DNA, the CDR3 is TGTGCCAGCAGTTACTCACTGCAGGGTAGGAGTTCACCCCTCCACTTT.

This chain joins TRBV6-5 and TRBJ1-4; D is uncertain. Trimming pared 7 bases from V and 6 bases from J, leaving 9 bases between. The germline V gene has CDR1 MNHEY and CDR2 SVGAGI. The CDR3 has 12 amino acids. CDR3 residues: CASTNGHEKLFF. The CDR3, as DNA: TGTGCCAGCACCAACGGGCATGAAAAACTGTTTTTT.

This clone has a single count. The J gene is TRBJ1-1, the V gene TRBV5-1; D not certain. Trimming removed 1 base at V and 5 bases at J, with 9 bases between. CDR1 and CDR2 from the germline V gene are SGHRS and YFSETQ. This CDR3 spans 13 amino acids. Written as DNA, the CDR3 is TGCGCCAGCAGCTTGTGGTCGGGGACTGAAGCTTTCTTT. Protein product: CASSLWSGTEAFF.

The chain joins TRBV30 to TRBJ2-7; TRBD2 matches at 7 bases. Trimming took 0 bases from V and 0 from J; bases not matched to a gene: 8. The CDR3 is 16 residues long. Looked up from germline, CDR1 is GTSNPN and CDR2 is SVGIG (reference sequence). The CDR3 nucleotides read TGTGCCTGGAGTGTACCGGGACTATCGAGCTCCTACGAGCAGTACTTC. Its translation: CAWSVPGLSSSYEQYF.

V is TRBV5-6 and J is TRBJ2-5; either TRBD1 or TRBD2 may supply D (5 bases each). The CDR3 is 13 amino acids. V was cut by 3 bases and J by 5 bases, with 11 bases left in between. Germline V lookup: CDR1 SGHDT, CDR2 YYEEEE. DNA for the CDR3: TGTGCCAGCAGCTATGGGGGATTCGAGACCCAGTACTTC. Amino acid sequence: CASSYGGFETQYF.

V is TRBV10-3 and J is TRBJ2-7, with D maybe TRBD2 (5 bases). CDR3 length: 10 amino acids. Germline assignment: CDR1 ENHRY and CDR2 SYGVKD. CDR3 region: CAAGAYEQYF. CDR3 in DNA: TGTGCGGCCGGGGCCTACGAGCAGTACTTC.

J is TRBJ1-6 and V is TRBV9; weak D call: TRBD1 (5 bases). V lost 3 bases to trimming and J lost 5 bases, with 15 bases between them. Per germline, CDR1 SGDLS and CDR2 YYNGEE. The CDR3 length is 16 residues. This chain's CDR3 is CASSDRDSYNNSPLHF. CDR3 DNA sequence: TGTGCCAGCAGCGATCGGGACTCATACAATAATTCACCCCTCCACTTT.

The chain combines TRBV6-5 with TRBJ1-4; a weak D match, TRBD1 (6 bases). The CDR3 covers 15 residues. Per the germline V gene, CDR1 is MNHEY and CDR2 is SVGAGI. V was pared by 7 bases and J by 8 bases, with 20 bases between. CDR3 coding DNA: TGTGCCAGCATGCTGGGGGCGAGGGTTGGGGAAAAACTGTTTTTT. As protein: CASMLGARVGEKLFF.

The V call is TRBV5-1, the J call TRBJ2-1; D is undetermined. In germline, CDR1 is SGHRS, CDR2 YFSETQ. Trimming pared 0 bases from V and 3 bases from J, leaving 13 bases between. The CDR3 covers 16 residues. Here the CDR3 DNA reads TGCGCCAGCAGCTTGGGTAGGACGGCTTTCTACAATGAGCAGTTCTTC. Residues: CASSLGRTAFYNEQFF. The full variable domain, with the rest looked up from reference TRBV5-1 and TRBJ2-1, is KAGVTQTPRYLIKTRGQQVTLSCSPISGHRSVSWYQQTPGQGLQFLFEYFSETQRNKGNFPGRFSGRQFSNSRSEMNVSTLELGDSALYLCASSLGRTAFYNEQFFGPGTRLTVL.

This chain joins TRBV29-1 and TRBJ2-7, with D possibly matching TRBD1 (6 bases). This CDR3 contains 11 residues. Germline V CDR1 and CDR2: SQVTM, ANQGSEA. Trimming took 7 bases from V and 1 from J, leaving 8 bases between them. The CDR3 DNA is TGCAGCGCCCAGGGGTCCTACGAGCAGTACTTC. Amino acid sequence: CSAQGSYEQYF.

This chain joins TRBV30 and TRBJ1-6, with D perhaps matching TRBD1 (5 bases). The V gene's germline CDR1 is GTSNPN and CDR2 SVGIG (reference sequence). Trimming removed 8 bases at V and 7 bases at J, with 21 bases between. The CDR3 extends over 15 amino acids. CDR3 DNA: TGTGCCCACTCAAGGGGTCCCAGCACCAATTCACCCCTCCACTTT. Protein: CAHSRGPSTNSPLHF.

This chain uses TRBV7-9 with TRBJ1-6, with D uncertain. Trimming took off 0 bases at V and 10 bases at J, with 10 bases between the two ends. Germline CDR1 and CDR2: SEHNR and FQNEAQ (reference sequence). The CDR3 totals 14 residues. This chain's CDR3 is CASSLAGRRSPLHF. DNA of the CDR3: TGTGCCAGCAGCTTAGCAGGTCGGAGATCACCCCTCCACTTT.

The rearrangement uses TRBV6-1 and TRBJ2-7; 9 nucleotides line up with TRBD1. Germline V gives CDR1 MNHNS, CDR2 SASEGT. V gave up 5 bases and J gave up 5 bases; unmatched junction bases: 7. This CDR3 comprises 14 residues. CDR3 protein: CASSLRDRADEQYF. The CDR3, as DNA: TGTGCCAGCAGTCTCCGGGACAGGGCGGACGAGCAGTACTTC.

The chain recombines TRBV7-9 with TRBJ1-1; D not certain. Germline CDR1 reads SEHNR; CDR2 reads FQNEAQ (reference sequence). This CDR3 has 15 amino acids. Trimming cost V 5 bases and J 0 bases, with 13 bases left between them. CDR3 DNA sequence: TGTGCCAGCAGCGCCCACCAACAGATGAACACTGAAGCTTTCTTT. Amino acid sequence: CASSAHQQMNTEAFF.

The chain carries TRBV7-6 and TRBJ2-7; 12 bases agree with TRBD1. The germline V gene has CDR1 SGHVS and CDR2 FNYEAQ. Trimming took 6 bases from V and 5 from J; bases not matched to a gene: 11. CDR3 length equals 16 residues. The DNA of the CDR3 is TGTGCCAGCAGTTCCGGGACAGGGGGCGCTCGGAACGAGCAGTACTTC. Translated: CASSSGTGGARNEQYF.

The chain employs TRBV4-1 and TRBJ2-5; 12 bases are a match to TRBD1. The tail of the sequence fits TRBJ2-7 better, so the J call may be wrong. Germline CDR1 MGHRA, CDR2 YSYEKL. The CDR3 contains 15 residues. The CDR3 bases are TGCGCCAGCAGCCCCGGGACAGGGGGCTTTTACGAGCAGTACTTC. It is translated as CASSPGTGGFYEQYF.

This clone turned up a few times. The V gene is TRBV9, the J gene TRBJ2-7; TRBD1 is a possible D gene (6 bases). The V end lost 2 bases, the J end lost 3 bases, and 9 bases lay between the germline ends. CDR1 is SGDLS and CDR2 is YYNGEE in the germline V gene. CDR3 size: 13 residues. The CDR3 coding sequence is TGTGCCAGCAGCGTCGGGACAAGCTACGAGCAGTACTTC. Translation: CASSVGTSYEQYF.

The rearrangement uses TRBV10-3 and TRBJ2-3, with 8 nucleotides matching TRBD2. V lost 0 bases and J lost 2; bases outside the gene matches: 7. Germline V gene lookup returns CDR1 ENHRY and CDR2 SYGVKD. The CDR3 spans 17 residues. In DNA, the CDR3 is TGTGCCATCAGTGAGTCGAACCTAGCGGGTTACACAGATACGCAGTATTTT. This translates into CAISESNLAGYTDTQYF.